One T cell receptor (beta chain) is described in this entry. As yet, its antigen is unknown. This entry comes from a study of shared clonotypes between healthy human individuals. Study results and limitations: Generation probabilities of non-shared clonotypes were lower (relative to those shared by all four donors). Large sequencing depth failed to make sorted-subset sequencing complete, rarefaction showed.

Profiling relied on immunoSEQ multiplex PCR, and the TCRdb table lists in-frame clones only, not all of them. The profile covers some 1,600,000 clones, with 98% appearing a single time and roughly 0.4% taken by the ten largest. V was trimmed by 5 bases and J by 2 bases, leaving 10 bases between them. Germline values: CDR1 SQVTM, CDR2 ANQGSEA. This CDR3 region has 12 residues. The V gene is TRBV29-1, the J gene TRBJ2-7; no clear D. The TCR originated in a young man in good health. The source material was naive CD4+ T cells sorted from blood. Subset described: CD45RA+ positively selected. The CDR3 region has the DNA TGCAGCGTTTCTGGCCCAGCCTACGAGCAGTACTTC. Residues: CSVSGPAYEQYF.